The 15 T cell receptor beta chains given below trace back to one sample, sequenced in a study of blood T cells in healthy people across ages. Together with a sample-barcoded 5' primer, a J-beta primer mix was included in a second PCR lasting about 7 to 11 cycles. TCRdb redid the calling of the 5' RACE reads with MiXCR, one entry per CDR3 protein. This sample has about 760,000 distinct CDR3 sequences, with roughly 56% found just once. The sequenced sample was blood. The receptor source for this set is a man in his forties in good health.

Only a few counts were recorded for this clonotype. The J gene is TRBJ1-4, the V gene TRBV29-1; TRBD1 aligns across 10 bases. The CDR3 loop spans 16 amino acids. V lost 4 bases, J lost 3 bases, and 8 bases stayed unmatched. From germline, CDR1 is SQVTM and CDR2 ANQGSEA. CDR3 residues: CSVAGTGDHSNEKLFF. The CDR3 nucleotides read TGCAGCGTTGCGGGGACAGGGGATCATTCTAATGAAAAACTGTTTTTT.

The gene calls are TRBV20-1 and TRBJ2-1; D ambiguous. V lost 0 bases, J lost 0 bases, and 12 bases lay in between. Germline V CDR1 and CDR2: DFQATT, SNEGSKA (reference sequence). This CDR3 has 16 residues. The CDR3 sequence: CSARDLVVDSYNEQFF. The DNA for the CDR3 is TGCAGTGCTAGAGACCTGGTAGTGGACTCCTACAATGAGCAGTTCTTC.

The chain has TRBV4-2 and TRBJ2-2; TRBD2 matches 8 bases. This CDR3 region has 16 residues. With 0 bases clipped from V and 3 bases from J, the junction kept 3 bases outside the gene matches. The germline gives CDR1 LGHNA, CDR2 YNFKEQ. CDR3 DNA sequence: TGTGCCAGCAGCCAAGACGGGGGGGCGGACACCGGGGAGCTGTTTTTT. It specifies CASSQDGGADTGELFF.

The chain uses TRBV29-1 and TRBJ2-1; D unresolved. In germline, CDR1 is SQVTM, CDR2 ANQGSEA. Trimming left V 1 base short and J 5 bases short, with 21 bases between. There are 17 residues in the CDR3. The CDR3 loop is CSVEGVQDGTSDNEQFF. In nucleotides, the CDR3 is TGCAGCGTTGAAGGGGTCCAGGATGGAACTTCGGACAATGAGCAGTTCTTC.

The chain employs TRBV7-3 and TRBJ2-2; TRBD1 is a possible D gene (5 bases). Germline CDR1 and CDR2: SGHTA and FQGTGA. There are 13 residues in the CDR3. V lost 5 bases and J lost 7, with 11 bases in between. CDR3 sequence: CASSVYRGGELFF. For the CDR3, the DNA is TGTGCCAGCAGCGTCTATAGGGGCGGGGAGCTGTTTTTT.

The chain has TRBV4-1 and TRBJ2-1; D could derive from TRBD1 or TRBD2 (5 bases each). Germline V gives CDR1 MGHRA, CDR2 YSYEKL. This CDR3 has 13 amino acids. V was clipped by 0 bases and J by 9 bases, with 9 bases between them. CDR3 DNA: TGCGCCAGCAGCCAAGAGGGGGAAGTTGAGCAGTTCTTC. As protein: CASSQEGEVEQFF.

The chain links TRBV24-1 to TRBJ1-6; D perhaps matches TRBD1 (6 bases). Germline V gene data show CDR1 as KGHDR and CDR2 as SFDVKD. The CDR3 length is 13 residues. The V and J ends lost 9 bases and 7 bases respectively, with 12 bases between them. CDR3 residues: CATAQGTNSPLHF. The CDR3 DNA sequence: TGTGCCACCGCGCAGGGGACAAATTCACCCCTCCACTTT.

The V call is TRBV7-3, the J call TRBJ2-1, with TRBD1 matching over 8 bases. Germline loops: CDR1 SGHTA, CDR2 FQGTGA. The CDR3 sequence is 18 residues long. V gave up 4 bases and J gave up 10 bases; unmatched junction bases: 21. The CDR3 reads CASSSRLSVGTGTYEQFF. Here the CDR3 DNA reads TGTGCCAGCAGCTCTCGTTTAAGCGTGGGGACAGGCACCTACGAGCAGTTCTTC.

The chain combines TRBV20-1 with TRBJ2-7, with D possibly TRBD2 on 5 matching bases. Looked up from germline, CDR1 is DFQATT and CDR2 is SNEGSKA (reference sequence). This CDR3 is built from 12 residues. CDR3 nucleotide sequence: TGCTCCAGCGGCGATATGGCCTACGAGCAGTACTTC. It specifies CSSGDMAYEQYF.

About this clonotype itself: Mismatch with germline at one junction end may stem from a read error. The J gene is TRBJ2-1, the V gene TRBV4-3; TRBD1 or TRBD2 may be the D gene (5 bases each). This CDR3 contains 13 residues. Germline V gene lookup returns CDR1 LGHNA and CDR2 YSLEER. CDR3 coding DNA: TGCGCCAACAGCCCCCGAACGGGACGTGAGCAGTTCTTC. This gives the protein CANSPRTGREQFF.

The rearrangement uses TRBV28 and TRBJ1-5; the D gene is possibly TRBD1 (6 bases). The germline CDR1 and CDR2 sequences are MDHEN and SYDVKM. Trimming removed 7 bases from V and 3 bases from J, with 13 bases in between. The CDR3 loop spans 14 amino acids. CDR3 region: CASMGGGSNQPQHF. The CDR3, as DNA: TGTGCCAGCATGGGGGGGGGCTCCAATCAGCCCCAGCATTTT.

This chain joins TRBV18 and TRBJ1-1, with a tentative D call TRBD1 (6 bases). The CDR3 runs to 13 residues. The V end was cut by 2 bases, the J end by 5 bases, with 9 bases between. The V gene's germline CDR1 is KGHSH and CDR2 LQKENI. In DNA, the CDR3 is TGTGCCAGCTCACCATCAGGGGTGACTGAAGCTTTCTTT. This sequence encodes CASSPSGVTEAFF.

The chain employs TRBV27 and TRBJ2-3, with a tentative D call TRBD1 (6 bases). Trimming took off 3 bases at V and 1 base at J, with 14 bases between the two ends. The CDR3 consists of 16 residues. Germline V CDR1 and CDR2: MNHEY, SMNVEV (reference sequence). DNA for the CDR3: TGTGCCAGCAGTTTCTGGGGGCGCATTGGCACAGATACGCAGTATTTT. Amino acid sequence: CASSFWGRIGTDTQYF.

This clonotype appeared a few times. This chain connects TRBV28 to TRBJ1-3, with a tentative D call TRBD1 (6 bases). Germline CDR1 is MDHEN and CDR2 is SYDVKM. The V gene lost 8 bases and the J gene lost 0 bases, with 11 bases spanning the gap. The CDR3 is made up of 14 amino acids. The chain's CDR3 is CASVGHPSGNTIYF. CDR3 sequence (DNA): TGTGCCAGCGTGGGACACCCCTCTGGAAACACCATATATTTT.

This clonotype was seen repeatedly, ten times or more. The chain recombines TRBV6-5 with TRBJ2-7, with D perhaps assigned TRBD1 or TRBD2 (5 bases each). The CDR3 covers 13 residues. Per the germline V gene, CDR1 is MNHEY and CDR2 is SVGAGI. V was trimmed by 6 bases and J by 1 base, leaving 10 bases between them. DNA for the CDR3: TGTGCCAGCAGCGTGAGGGGTTCCTACGAGCAGTACTTC. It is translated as CASSVRGSYEQYF.